This T cell receptor (beta chain) was sequenced for a study of cytomegalovirus exposure and HLA in healthy donors. Study-wide background: Findings of an earlier analysis included more than 90 million unique TCR beta sequences from roughly 190 million T cells. Study results and limitations: Under in vitro conditions, a few CMV-associated chains were confirmed as specific for CMV antigens.

The study ran its PCR with 60 Vbeta and 13 Jbeta primers. Only in-frame clones appear in the TCRdb table, and some are missing; sequencing was by immunoSEQ multiplex PCR. The sample table sets out around 44,000 clones. Germline values: CDR1 MNHEY, CDR2 SMNVEV (reference sequence). This CDR3 region has 15 residues. Trimming took 5 bases from V and 6 from J, leaving 18 bases between them. With respect to this clone: Its antigen is unidentified.

The V and J genes are TRBV27 and TRBJ2-3, with D maybe TRBD2 (6 bases). The receptor's source is a male donor in good health and CMV-seropositive. Sequencing was performed on PBMCs. The CDR3, as DNA: TGTGCCAGCAGTCCCCGACTAGAAGAGCCCGATACGCAGTATTTT. This codes for CASSPRLEEPDTQYF.